Given below is one TCR beta chain in context. Original handling: Cell counts per sample came from amplifying reference gene primers. Sequencing used immunoSEQ multiplex PCR; TCRdb keeps in-frame clones, though not all of them. V and J calls and clone size are copied from that table; D and trimming were computed from the DNA. Altogether about 59,000 clones are present, roughly four fifths being singletons, with the ten largest covering about 10%. This entry comes from a study of blood T cell repertoires in COVID-19. About the study: From the United States, Italy and Spain came samples of acute and convalescent COVID-19. PBMCs, B-cell-depleted T cells, or T cells provided the cDNA or gDNA that made up the material.

The clonotype originates from a human donor in a cohort sampled during active COVID-19. The sample taken for sequencing was peripheral blood.

The CDR3 bases are TGCGCCAGCAGCCAAGGAAGGGGCGGGAACACTGAAGCTTTCTTT. Its protein product is CASSQGRGGNTEAFF. V is TRBV4-1 and J is TRBJ1-1; tentative D call: TRBD1 (5 bases). Trimming shortened V by 1 base and J by 1 base, and 10 bases separated the two germline ends. CDR1 is MGHRA and CDR2 is YSYEKL in the germline V gene. CDR3 length equals 15 residues.